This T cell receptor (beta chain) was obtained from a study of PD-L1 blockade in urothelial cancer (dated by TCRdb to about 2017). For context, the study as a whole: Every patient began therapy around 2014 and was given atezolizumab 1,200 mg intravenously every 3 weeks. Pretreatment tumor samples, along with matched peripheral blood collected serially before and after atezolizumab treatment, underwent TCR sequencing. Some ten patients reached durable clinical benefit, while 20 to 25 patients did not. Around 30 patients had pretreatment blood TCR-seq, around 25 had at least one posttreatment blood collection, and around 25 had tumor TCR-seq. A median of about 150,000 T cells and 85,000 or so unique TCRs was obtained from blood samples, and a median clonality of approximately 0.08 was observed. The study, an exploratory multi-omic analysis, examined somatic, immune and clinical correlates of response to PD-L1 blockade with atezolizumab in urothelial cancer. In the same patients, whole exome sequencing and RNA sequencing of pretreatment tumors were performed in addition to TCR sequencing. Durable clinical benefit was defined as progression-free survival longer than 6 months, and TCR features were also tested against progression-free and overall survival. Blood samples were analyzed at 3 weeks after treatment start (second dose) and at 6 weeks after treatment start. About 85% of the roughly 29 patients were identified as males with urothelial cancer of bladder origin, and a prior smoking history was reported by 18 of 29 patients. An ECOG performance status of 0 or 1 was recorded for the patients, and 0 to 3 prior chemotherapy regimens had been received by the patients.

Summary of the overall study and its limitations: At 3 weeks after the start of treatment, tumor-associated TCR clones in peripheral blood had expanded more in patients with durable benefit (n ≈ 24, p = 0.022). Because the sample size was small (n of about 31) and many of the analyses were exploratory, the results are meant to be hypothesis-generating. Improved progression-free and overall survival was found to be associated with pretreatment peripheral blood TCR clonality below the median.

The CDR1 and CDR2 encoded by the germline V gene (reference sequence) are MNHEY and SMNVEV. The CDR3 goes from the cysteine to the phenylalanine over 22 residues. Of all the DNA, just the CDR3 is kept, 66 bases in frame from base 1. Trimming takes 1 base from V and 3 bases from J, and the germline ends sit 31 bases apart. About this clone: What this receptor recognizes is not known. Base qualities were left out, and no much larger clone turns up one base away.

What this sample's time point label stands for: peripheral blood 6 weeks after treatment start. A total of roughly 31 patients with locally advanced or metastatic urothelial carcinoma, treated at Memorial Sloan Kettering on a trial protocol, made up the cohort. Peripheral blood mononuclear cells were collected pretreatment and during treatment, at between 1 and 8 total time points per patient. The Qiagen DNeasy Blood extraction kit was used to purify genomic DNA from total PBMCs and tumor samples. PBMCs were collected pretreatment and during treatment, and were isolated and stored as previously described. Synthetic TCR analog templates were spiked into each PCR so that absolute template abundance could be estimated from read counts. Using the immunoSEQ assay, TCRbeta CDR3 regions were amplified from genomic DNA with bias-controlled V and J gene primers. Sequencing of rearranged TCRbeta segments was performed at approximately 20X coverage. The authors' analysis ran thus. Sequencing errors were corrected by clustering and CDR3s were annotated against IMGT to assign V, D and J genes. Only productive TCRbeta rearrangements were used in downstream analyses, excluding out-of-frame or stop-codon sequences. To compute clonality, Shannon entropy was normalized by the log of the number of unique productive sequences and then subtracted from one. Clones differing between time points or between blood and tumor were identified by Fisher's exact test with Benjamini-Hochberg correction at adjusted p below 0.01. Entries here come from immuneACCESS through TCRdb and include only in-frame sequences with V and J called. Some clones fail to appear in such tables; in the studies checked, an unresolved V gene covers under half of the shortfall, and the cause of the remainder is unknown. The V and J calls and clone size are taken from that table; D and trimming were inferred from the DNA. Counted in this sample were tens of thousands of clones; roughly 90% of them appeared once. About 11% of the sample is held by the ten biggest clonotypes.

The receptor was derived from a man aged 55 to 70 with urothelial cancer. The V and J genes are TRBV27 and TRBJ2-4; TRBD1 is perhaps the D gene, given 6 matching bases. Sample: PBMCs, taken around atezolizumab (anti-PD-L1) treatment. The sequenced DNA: TGTGCCAGCAGTTTATTCAACCCACGGACCAGGGGAAGTGGTGTAGTCAAAAACATTCAGTACTTC. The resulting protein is CASSLFNPRTRGSGVVKNIQYF.